The clone carrying this T cell receptor beta chain was found a few times. Its target is not known. This sample is drawn from a study of response to subunit inactivated influenza vaccine. Study outcomes and limitations: Authors suggested each seasonal influenza vaccination recruits few new T cells.

TCRdb re-called the RT-PCR reads with MiXCR, one entry per CDR3 protein. Found here are more than 250,000 distinct CDR3 sequences, less than 25% of them singletons; the top ten hold roughly 10%. Germline V gene lookup returns CDR1 DFQATT and CDR2 SNEGSKA (reference sequence). The CDR3 runs to 14 residues. Germline trimming cut 4 bases from V and 4 bases from J; bases unmatched to any gene: 4. This clonotype was sampled from a man in his fifties or sixties who received an inactivated influenza vaccine. V is TRBV20-1 and J is TRBJ1-2, with 12 bases lining up with TRBD1. The sample was PBMCs from blood, taken about 20 months after vaccination. This CDR3 is CSATRDRGPYGYTF. The DNA for the CDR3 is TGCAGTGCTACCCGGGACAGGGGGCCCTATGGCTACACCTTC.